This TCR beta chain is drawn from a study of blood T cell repertoires in COVID-19. In the study overall: T cells, B-cell-depleted T cells, or PBMCs supplied cDNA or gDNA.

Original methodology: Scientists estimated how many nucleated cells there were by amplifying reference gene primers. The table came from immunoSEQ multiplex PCR; TCRdb's copy has only in-frame clones and leaves some out. V and J calls and clone size are those listed in that table; D and trimming were worked out from the DNA. Of about 180,000 clones in the sample, almost 85% were seen once. The CDR3 has 19 residues. V usage is TRBV21-1 and J usage is TRBJ1-1. TRBV21-1 is reported as a pseudogene. The sequenced material came from peripheral blood. The TCR originated in a man aged 18 to 30 with active or convalescent COVID-19. The CDR3 protein is CASSASYCLKRNSNTEAFF. As DNA, the CDR3 is TGTGCCAGCAGCGCTAGTTATTGTCTGAAGCGGAACAGTAACACTGAAGCTTTCTTT.